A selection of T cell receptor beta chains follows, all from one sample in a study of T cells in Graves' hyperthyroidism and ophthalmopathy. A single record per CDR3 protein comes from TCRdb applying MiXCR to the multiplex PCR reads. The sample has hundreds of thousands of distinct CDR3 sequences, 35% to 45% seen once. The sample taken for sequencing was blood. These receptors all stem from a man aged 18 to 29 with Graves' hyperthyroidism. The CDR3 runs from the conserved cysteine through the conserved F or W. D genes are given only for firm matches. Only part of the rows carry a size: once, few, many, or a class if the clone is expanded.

CDR3nt: TGTGCCAGCAGCTTACCAGGGCACGGAAACACCATATATTTT
CDR3aa: CASSLPGHGNTIYF
abundance: many
d_gene: NA
j_gene: TRBJ1-3
v_gene: TRBV7-2

CDR3nt: TGTGCCAGCAGCGAAGACCGGACAGGGGCCACTGAAGCTTTCTTT
CDR3aa: CASSEDRTGATEAFF
abundance: NA
d_gene: TRBD1
j_gene: TRBJ1-1
v_gene: TRBV9

CDR3nt: TGTGCCTGGCACAGGGGGTTGAACACTGAAGCTTTCTTT
CDR3aa: CAWHRGLNTEAFF
abundance: NA
d_gene: TRBD1
j_gene: TRBJ1-1
v_gene: TRBV30

CDR3nt: TGTGCCACTACCCCGACAGGGGAGGACACTGAAGCTTTCTTT
CDR3aa: CATTPTGEDTEAFF
abundance: many
d_gene: TRBD1
j_gene: TRBJ1-1
v_gene: TRBV10-3

CDR3nt: TGCAGCGTCGCCGGGACTAGGAGGGGCAATGAGCAGTTCTTC
CDR3aa: CSVAGTRRGNEQFF
abundance: NA
d_gene: TRBD2
j_gene: TRBJ2-1
v_gene: TRBV29-1

CDR3nt: TGCAGCGTTGATTACTCAGGGGACCCAGGCGGCACTGAAGCTTTCTTT
CDR3aa: CSVDYSGDPGGTEAFF
abundance: many
d_gene: NA
j_gene: TRBJ1-1
v_gene: TRBV29-1

CDR3nt: TGTGCCACTAACGAACAGGGCGCTAACTATGGCTACACCTTC
CDR3aa: CATNEQGANYGYTF
abundance: NA
d_gene: NA
j_gene: TRBJ1-2
v_gene: TRBV6-5

CDR3nt: TGTGCCATTGCCAGGGGTTACGATCAGCCCCAGCATTTT
CDR3aa: CAIARGYDQPQHF
abundance: many
d_gene: NA
j_gene: TRBJ1-5
v_gene: TRBV19

CDR3nt: TGTGCCAGCAGCGTAAGGGGGCAGGGAAGGGAAAAACTGTTTTTT
CDR3aa: CASSVRGQGREKLFF
abundance: NA
d_gene: TRBD1
j_gene: TRBJ1-4
v_gene: TRBV9

CDR3nt: TGTGCCAGCAGCACTGCCGGGACTAGCCCTTACGAGCAGTACTTC
CDR3aa: CASSTAGTSPYEQYF
abundance: few
d_gene: TRBD2
j_gene: TRBJ2-7
v_gene: TRBV7-2

CDR3nt: TGTGCCAGTAGTCCAACCGGGACAGGGACAGGCTACACCTTC
CDR3aa: CASSPTGTGTGYTF
abundance: many
d_gene: TRBD1
j_gene: TRBJ1-2
v_gene: TRBV19

CDR3nt: TGTGCCAGCACCGGGCCCGGGACAGGCAGGGATCAGCCCCAGCATTTT
CDR3aa: CASTGPGTGRDQPQHF
abundance: many
d_gene: TRBD1
j_gene: TRBJ1-5
v_gene: TRBV6-1

CDR3nt: TGTGCCAGCAGCCAAGTCTCGAATGAAAAACTGTTTTTT
CDR3aa: CASSQVSNEKLFF
abundance: NA
d_gene: NA
j_gene: TRBJ1-4
v_gene: TRBV12-3/TRBV12-4

CDR3nt: TGTGCCAGCAGCCCGCCTGGGCATGCTGATACGCAGTATTTT
CDR3aa: CASSPPGHADTQYF
abundance: NA
d_gene: NA
j_gene: TRBJ2-3
v_gene: TRBV7-8

CDR3nt: TGTGCCAGCAGCCCGGCGATGGACTATGGCTACACCTTC
CDR3aa: CASSPAMDYGYTF
abundance: many
d_gene: NA
j_gene: TRBJ1-2
v_gene: TRBV7-6

CDR3nt: TGTGCCAGCAGGACAGGGGAGGCGGGAGGCTACACCTTC
CDR3aa: CASRTGEAGGYTF
abundance: NA
d_gene: TRBD1
j_gene: TRBJ1-2
v_gene: TRBV12-3/TRBV12-4

CDR3nt: TGCAGGGCACAGGGGGCGCGAGGCTACACCTTC
CDR3aa: CRAQGARGYTF
abundance: NA
d_gene: TRBD1
j_gene: TRBJ1-2
v_gene: TRBV29-1

CDR3nt: TGTGCCAGCAGGGTGGACAGGCCAAGGATGAACACTGAAGCTTTCTTT
CDR3aa: CASRVDRPRMNTEAFF
abundance: few
d_gene: TRBD1
j_gene: TRBJ1-1
v_gene: TRBV12-3/TRBV12-4

CDR3nt: TGTGCCAGCAGCCCACCGGGACAGTCCTATGGCTACACCTTC
CDR3aa: CASSPPGQSYGYTF
abundance: many
d_gene: TRBD1
j_gene: TRBJ1-2
v_gene: TRBV7-9

CDR3nt: TGTGCCACCAGCGGCTCCGGACATGAAAAACTGTTTTTT
CDR3aa: CATSGSGHEKLFF
abundance: NA
d_gene: NA
j_gene: TRBJ1-4
v_gene: TRBV15

CDR3nt: TGCAGTTCTTTAGACAGGGGGAACGAAAAACTGTTTTTT
CDR3aa: CSSLDRGNEKLFF
abundance: NA
d_gene: TRBD1
j_gene: TRBJ1-4
v_gene: TRBV20-1

CDR3nt: TGTGCCAGTAGTACTTCTCCGGGGATCTCTGAAGCTTTCTTT
CDR3aa: CASSTSPGISEAFF
abundance: few
d_gene: NA
j_gene: TRBJ1-1
v_gene: TRBV19

CDR3nt: TGTGCCACCGGTGAGGGGACTAGCGCCGTGCAGTACTTC
CDR3aa: CATGEGTSAVQYF
abundance: many
d_gene: TRBD2
j_gene: TRBJ2-7
v_gene: TRBV19

CDR3nt: TGTGCCAGCTCCCAGACAGGGGGCAGCTATGGCTACACCTTC
CDR3aa: CASSQTGGSYGYTF
abundance: many
d_gene: TRBD1
j_gene: TRBJ1-2
v_gene: TRBV9

CDR3nt: TGTGCCAGCAGTTTACAGGGGTACACCATATATTTT
CDR3aa: CASSLQGYTIYF
abundance: NA
d_gene: TRBD1
j_gene: TRBJ1-3
v_gene: TRBV6-5

CDR3nt: TGTGCCAGCAGCTCCCGACAGGGGAGAAACACCGGGGAGCTGTTTTTT
CDR3aa: CASSSRQGRNTGELFF
abundance: NA
d_gene: TRBD1
j_gene: TRBJ2-2
v_gene: TRBV7-9

CDR3nt: TGTGCCAGCAGCTTCCCCCGGGACAGGCACAGCTCTGGAAACACCGGGGAGCTGTTTTTT
CDR3aa: CASSFPRDRHSSGNTGELFF
abundance: NA
d_gene: TRBD1
j_gene: TRBJ2-2
v_gene: TRBV7-8

CDR3nt: TGCAGCGTTGGAGGGGGGGGGGCCACCGGGGAGCTGTTTTTT
CDR3aa: CSVGGGGATGELFF
abundance: NA
d_gene: NA
j_gene: TRBJ2-2
v_gene: TRBV29-1

CDR3nt: TGTGCCAGCAGCCGACAGGGATCCACCGGGGAGCTGTTTTTT
CDR3aa: CASSRQGSTGELFF
abundance: many
d_gene: TRBD1
j_gene: TRBJ2-2
v_gene: TRBV7-2

CDR3nt: TGTGCCAGCAGCTTTCCAGGGGAAGCGAACACTGAAGCTTTCTTT
CDR3aa: CASSFPGEANTEAFF
abundance: few
d_gene: NA
j_gene: TRBJ1-1
v_gene: TRBV7-2

CDR3nt: TGCGCCAGCAGCCAGGCCCGGACGGAACTCTACGAGCAGTACTTC
CDR3aa: CASSQARTELYEQYF
abundance: NA
d_gene: NA
j_gene: TRBJ2-7
v_gene: TRBV4-3

CDR3nt: TGTGCCAGCAGCGAAGAGGTGTTTAATGGAAAACTGTTTTTT
CDR3aa: CASSEEVFNGKLFF
abundance: NA
d_gene: NA
j_gene: TRBJ1-4
v_gene: TRBV7-9

CDR3nt: TGTGCCATCAGTGAGTCGCCTTCAGGGTATGGCTACACCTTC
CDR3aa: CAISESPSGYGYTF
abundance: many
d_gene: NA
j_gene: TRBJ1-2
v_gene: TRBV10-3

CDR3nt: TGTGCCAGCAGTTACTTCCCAGTCACCGGGGAGCTGTTTTTT
CDR3aa: CASSYFPVTGELFF
abundance: NA
d_gene: NA
j_gene: TRBJ2-2
v_gene: TRBV6-5

CDR3nt: TGTGCCAGCAGTGAGACAGGGGTAGGGGAAAAACTGTTTTTT
CDR3aa: CASSETGVGEKLFF
abundance: NA
d_gene: TRBD1
j_gene: TRBJ1-4
v_gene: TRBV7-6

CDR3nt: TGTGCCAGCAGCCAAGAGGGGAAGGAAAAACTGTTTTTT
CDR3aa: CASSQEGKEKLFF
abundance: NA
d_gene: NA
j_gene: TRBJ1-4
v_gene: TRBV4-2

CDR3nt: TGTGCCCCGGGAAGCTCTGGGGCCAACGTCCTGACTTTC
CDR3aa: CAPGSSGANVLTF
abundance: NA
d_gene: NA
j_gene: TRBJ2-6
v_gene: TRBV15

CDR3nt: TGTGCCAGCATCTCCGGGCATAACTATGGCTACACCTTC
CDR3aa: CASISGHNYGYTF
abundance: NA
d_gene: NA
j_gene: TRBJ1-2
v_gene: TRBV25-1

CDR3nt: TGTGCCAGCAGCCGTTATTCCTCTGGGGCCAACGTCCTGACTTTC
CDR3aa: CASSRYSSGANVLTF
abundance: NA
d_gene: NA
j_gene: TRBJ2-6
v_gene: TRBV5-4

CDR3nt: TGTGCCAGCAGCTTAAACGCCGGGATGACGACAGATACGCAGTATTTT
CDR3aa: CASSLNAGMTTDTQYF
abundance: NA
d_gene: NA
j_gene: TRBJ2-3
v_gene: TRBV7-3

CDR3nt: TGTGCCAGCCGTTTAGGACAGGGGATGCTAGAGCAGTACTTC
CDR3aa: CASRLGQGMLEQYF
abundance: few
d_gene: TRBD1
j_gene: TRBJ2-7
v_gene: TRBV2

CDR3nt: TGTGCCAGCAGCCCACGTCGTCTAGAAGAGACCCAGTACTTC
CDR3aa: CASSPRRLEETQYF
abundance: many
d_gene: NA
j_gene: TRBJ2-5
v_gene: TRBV7-9

CDR3nt: TGTGCCACCAGCAGTGGGTCAGGGAACTATGGCTACACCTTC
CDR3aa: CATSSGSGNYGYTF
abundance: once
d_gene: NA
j_gene: TRBJ1-2
v_gene: TRBV15

CDR3nt: TGTGCCAGCAGCCTACCAGGGACGGACGATAATTCACCCCTCCACTTT
CDR3aa: CASSLPGTDDNSPLHF
abundance: NA
d_gene: NA
j_gene: TRBJ1-6
v_gene: TRBV7-2

CDR3nt: TGCGCCAGCAGCCGCGGACTAGCGGGAACGGGTGAGACCCAGTACTTC
CDR3aa: CASSRGLAGTGETQYF
abundance: NA
d_gene: TRBD2
j_gene: TRBJ2-5
v_gene: TRBV5-1

CDR3nt: TGTGCCAGCTTATTACAGGGCTACGAGCAGTACTTC
CDR3aa: CASLLQGYEQYF
abundance: NA
d_gene: NA
j_gene: TRBJ2-7
v_gene: TRBV25-1

CDR3nt: TGCGCCAGCAGCTTGGGACAGGGTAACGACGAGCAGTACTTC
CDR3aa: CASSLGQGNDEQYF
abundance: few
d_gene: TRBD1
j_gene: TRBJ2-7
v_gene: TRBV5-1

CDR3nt: TGTGCCAGCAGGACTGGGACCGGGGAGCTGTTTTTT
CDR3aa: CASRTGTGELFF
abundance: few
d_gene: NA
j_gene: TRBJ2-2
v_gene: TRBV6-5

CDR3nt: TGCAGCTCCGCAACCTACGAGCAGTACTTC
CDR3aa: CSSATYEQYF
abundance: NA
d_gene: NA
j_gene: TRBJ2-7
v_gene: TRBV29-1

CDR3nt: TGTGCCAGCAGTTTACGAACCTTTGAAGCTTTCTTT
CDR3aa: CASSLRTFEAFF
abundance: many
d_gene: NA
j_gene: TRBJ1-1
v_gene: TRBV7-2